The 9 T cell receptor beta chains listed next were all sequenced from one sample in a study of beta chain features in type 1 diabetes. As every portion of the isolated RNA was reverse transcribed, the sequencing read expressed TCRB transcripts. Here immunoSEQ multiplex PCR was the method, and the copy in TCRdb shows in-frame clones only, minus some. The data show over 20,000 clones, around 57% seen once. Their antigen targets remain unknown. Study-level points and caveats: Type 1 diabetes patients had moderately but significantly shorter TCRB CDR3s in all four CD4+ subsets.

Sample: stem cell memory CD4+ T cells from blood. These receptor sequences come from a man between 18 and 29 years old with type 1 diabetes.

This clone was seen only once. This chain joins TRBV4-3 and TRBJ1-1; maybe TRBD1 (6 bases). The CDR3 covers 13 residues. Trimming removed 1 base at V and 7 bases at J, with 10 bases between. The germline gives CDR1 LGHNA, CDR2 YSLEER. Here the CDR3 DNA reads TGCGCCAGCAGCCAAGCTGGGGGCGTTGAAGCTTTCTTT. Protein: CASSQAGGVEAFF.

The genes are TRBV15 and TRBJ2-5; a weak D match, TRBD1 (6 bases). The CDR3 consists of 12 residues. Germline V gives CDR1 LNHNV, CDR2 YYDKDF (reference sequence). Between the trimmed V and J ends, which lost 6 bases and 5 bases, there was a span of 10 bases. CDR3 loop: CATRYQGETQYF. The CDR3 DNA reads as TGTGCCACCAGGTACCAGGGGGAGACCCAGTACTTC. The full variable domain, with the rest looked up from reference TRBV15 and TRBJ2-5, is DAMVIQNPRYQVTQFGKPVTLSCSQTLNHNVMYWYQQKSSQAPKLLFHYYDKDFNNEADTPDNFQSRRPNTSFCFLDIRSPGLGDTAMYLCATRYQGETQYFGPGTRLLVL.

V is TRBV30 and J is TRBJ2-4; TRBD2 is a possible D gene (6 bases). The V gene's germline CDR1 is GTSNPN and CDR2 SVGIG (reference sequence). The CDR3 is 17 amino acids. Deletions cut 0 bases from V and 1 base from J, with 16 bases between. CDR3 coding DNA: TGTGCCTGGAGTGTACGCGGGGACCGACGGGCCAAAAACATTCAGTACTTC. Translated: CAWSVRGDRRAKNIQYF.

This sequence joins TRBV5-8 and TRBJ1-4; D may be TRBD1 (5 bases). This CDR3 has 15 amino acids. Germline assignment: CDR1 SGHTS and CDR2 YDEGEE. Trimming removed 4 bases at V and 7 bases at J, with 17 bases between. CDR3 sequence reads: CASSPHGGWGEKLFF. CDR3 DNA sequence: TGTGCCAGCAGCCCCCATGGGGGGTGGGGTGAAAAACTGTTTTTT.

This chain connects TRBV18 to TRBJ1-6, with TRBD1 matching over 8 bases. Trimming at V came to 2 bases and at J to 8 bases, leaving 5 bases not matched to a gene. Germline CDR1 KGHSH, CDR2 LQKENI. The CDR3 spans 15 residues. For the CDR3, the DNA is TGTGCCAGCTCACCAGCGGCAGGGGGCGATTCACCCCTCCACTTT. This codes for CASSPAAGGDSPLHF. The complete variable domain, with remaining parts taken from reference TRBV18 and TRBJ1-6, reads NAGVMQNPRHLVRRRGQEARLRCSPMKGHSHVYWYRQLPEEGLKFMVYLQKENIIDESGMPKERFSAEFPKEGPSILRIQQVVRGDSAAYFCASSPAAGGDSPLHFGNGTRLTVT.

The chain is built from TRBV5-1 and TRBJ1-4; possible D gene TRBD1, 6 bases. CDR1 and CDR2 from the germline V gene are SGHRS and YFSETQ. Trimming pared 0 bases from V and 7 bases from J, leaving 13 bases between. The CDR3 loop spans 15 amino acids. In nucleotides, the CDR3 is TGCGCCAGCAGCTTGGGGGGGCCGGTAGGTGAAAAACTGTTTTTT. Protein: CASSLGGPVGEKLFF.

The rearrangement links TRBV6-5 to TRBJ2-7; no firm D call. The CDR3 is 14 amino acids. The germline V and J ends were trimmed by 2 bases and 7 bases, with 15 bases remaining between them. CDR1 and CDR2 from the germline V gene are MNHEY and SVGAGI. CDR3 sequence: CASSYSPGETEQYF. In nucleotides, the CDR3 is TGTGCCAGCAGTTACAGCCCGGGTGAGACGGAGCAGTACTTC.

This clone was counted once. V gene TRBV18 combines with J gene TRBJ2-1; tentative D call: TRBD1 (6 bases). The length of the CDR3 is 16 residues. The V gene's germline CDR1 is KGHSH and CDR2 LQKENI. The germline V and J ends were trimmed by 0 bases and 2 bases, with 11 bases remaining between them. In DNA form, the CDR3 reads TGTGCCAGCTCACCACCGGCAGGGGTGACCTACAATGAGCAGTTCTTC. Residues: CASSPPAGVTYNEQFF.

The CDR3 DNA reads as TGCGCCAGCAGCCCGGAACGAGGAGAGGCCGAGCAGTACTTC. Residues: CASSPERGEAEQYF. The chain joins TRBV5-1 to TRBJ2-5, with D uncertain. The DNA matches TRBJ2-7 better at its end, which makes the J call doubtful. Germline V gene sequence: CDR1 SGHRS, CDR2 YFSETQ. The CDR3 runs to 14 residues.